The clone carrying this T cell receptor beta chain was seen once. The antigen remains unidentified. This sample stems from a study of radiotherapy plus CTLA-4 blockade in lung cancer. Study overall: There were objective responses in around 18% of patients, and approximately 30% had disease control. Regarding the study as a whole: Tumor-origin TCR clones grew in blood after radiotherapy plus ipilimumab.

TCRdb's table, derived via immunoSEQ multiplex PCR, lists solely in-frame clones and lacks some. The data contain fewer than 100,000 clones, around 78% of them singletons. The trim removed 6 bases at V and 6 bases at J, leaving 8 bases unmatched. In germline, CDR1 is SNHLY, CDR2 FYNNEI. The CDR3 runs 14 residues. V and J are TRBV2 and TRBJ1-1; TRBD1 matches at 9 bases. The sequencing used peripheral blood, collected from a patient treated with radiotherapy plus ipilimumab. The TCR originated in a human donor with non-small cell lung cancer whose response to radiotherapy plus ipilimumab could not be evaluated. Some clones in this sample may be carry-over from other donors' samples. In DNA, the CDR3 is TGTGCCAGCAGGGTGGACAGGGGACAGTCTGAAGCTTTCTTT. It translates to CASRVDRGQSEAFF.